This T cell receptor (beta chain) was captured by sequencing in a study of technical replicates of blood from a few donors (dated by TCRdb to about 2017). The germline V gene gives CDR1 as SGHDN and CDR2 as FVKESK. Measured from the cysteine to the phenylalanine, the CDR3 is 16 residues long. Only the CDR3 region is kept as DNA, spanning 48 bases read in frame from base 1. Between the V and J ends, shortened by 4 bases and 5 bases respectively, the junction contains 17 bases. Receptor amplification or capture employed the immunoSEQ multiplex PCR assay. Entries here come from immuneACCESS through TCRdb and include only in-frame sequences with V and J called. Some clones fail to appear in such tables; in the studies checked, an unresolved V gene covers under half of the shortfall, and the cause of the remainder is unknown. Present in this sample are under 95,000 clones, about 94% of which were seen just once. The ten largest make up 0.25% to 0.3% of the sample.

Points on this clone: What this receptor recognizes is not known. Base qualities are not at hand, and no much larger clone is one base apart.

The sample was T cells isolated from PBMCs. This receptor chain uses TRBV14 and TRBJ2-2; tentative D gene TRBD1, with 5 bases matching. The sequence was collected from a human donor in good health. At the DNA level, the sequence is TGTGCCAGCAGCCGGAACCGGGCCTCAGGGACCGGGGAGCTGTTTTTT. Its protein reads: CASSRNRASGTGELFF.